This T cell receptor beta chain emerged from a study of T cells in Graves' hyperthyroidism and ophthalmopathy. Study-level information: The blood sample was taken at first diagnosis, before treatment began. Findings and limits, study-wide: Most thyroid clonotypes expanded above 0.001 appeared in blood too.

With respect to this clonotype: Its antigen remains unknown.

Amplification yielded TCR beta CDR3 regions, with RNA transcripts as the source. A set of HTBI primers served as the primers for a first-round RT-PCR of the TCR CDR3. TCRdb re-called the multiplex PCR reads with MiXCR, one entry per CDR3 protein. Altogether approximately 300,000 distinct CDR3 sequences are present, approximately 18% being singletons, with the ten largest covering about two fifths. The CDR3 has 15 residues. CDR1 is SGHRS, CDR2 YFSETQ, per germline. V shed 0 bases, J shed 4 bases, and the junction held 3 bases outside the gene matches. The chain employs TRBV5-1 and TRBJ2-3, with 9 bases aligning to TRBD1. The TCR was taken from a man in his fifties with Graves' ophthalmopathy. Sequenced input: blood. CDR3 loop: CASSLERQGADTQYF. The CDR3 bases are TGCGCCAGCAGCTTGGAGAGACAGGGGGCAGATACGCAGTATTTT.